This entry features one TCR beta chain sequence. This sample is drawn from a study of blood T cell repertoires in COVID-19. Background on the study: Acute-phase and convalescent COVID-19 samples originated in the United States, Italy and Spain. Nucleic acid was either cDNA or gDNA, and it came from T cells, B-cell-depleted T cells, or PBMCs.

As handled by the study authors: Estimates of nucleated cell counts were drawn from the amplification of reference gene primers. Assay used: immunoSEQ multiplex PCR; TCRdb lists only in-frame clones, some missing. The DNA was the basis for D and trimming; V, J and clone size are from that table. The table has 200,000 to 250,000 clones, approximately 80% seen once. CDR3 length: 14 amino acids. Germline CDR1 reads LGHDT; CDR2 reads YNNKEL (reference sequence). V lost 1 base to trimming and J lost 4 bases; unmatched junction nucleotides: 1. This receptor was obtained from a man aged 30 to 45 with active or convalescent COVID-19. The chain joins TRBV3-1 (or the pseudogene TRBV3-2) to TRBJ1-2, with 9 bases lining up with TRBD1. Sample: peripheral blood. The CDR3 spells CASSQGTGVYGYTF. For the CDR3, the DNA is TGTGCCAGCAGCCAAGGGACAGGGGTCTATGGCTACACCTTC.